This T cell receptor (beta chain) is drawn from a study of breast tumors, draining lymph nodes, adjacent tissues. Axillary draining lymph nodes of breast cancer patients supplied the node samples. Trimming stripped 1 base from V and 6 bases from J, with 12 bases between. This CDR3 spans 14 amino acids. Looked up from germline, CDR1 is LGHDT and CDR2 is YNNKEL (reference sequence). Each CDR3 protein is one row after TCRdb ran MiXCR on the multiplex PCR reads. In the table there are roughly 120,000 distinct CDR3 sequences, nearly 20% of which are singletons. This clonotype was detected ten times or more.

The chain recombines TRBV3-1 with TRBJ1-2; D is uncertain. The receptor was derived from a female donor with breast cancer. Some clones in this sample may be carry-over from other donors' samples. The sample was axillary lymph node tissue. This chain's CDR3 is CASSQAGRVHGYTF. CDR3 coding DNA: TGTGCCAGCAGCCAAGCGGGGAGGGTCCATGGCTACACCTTC.